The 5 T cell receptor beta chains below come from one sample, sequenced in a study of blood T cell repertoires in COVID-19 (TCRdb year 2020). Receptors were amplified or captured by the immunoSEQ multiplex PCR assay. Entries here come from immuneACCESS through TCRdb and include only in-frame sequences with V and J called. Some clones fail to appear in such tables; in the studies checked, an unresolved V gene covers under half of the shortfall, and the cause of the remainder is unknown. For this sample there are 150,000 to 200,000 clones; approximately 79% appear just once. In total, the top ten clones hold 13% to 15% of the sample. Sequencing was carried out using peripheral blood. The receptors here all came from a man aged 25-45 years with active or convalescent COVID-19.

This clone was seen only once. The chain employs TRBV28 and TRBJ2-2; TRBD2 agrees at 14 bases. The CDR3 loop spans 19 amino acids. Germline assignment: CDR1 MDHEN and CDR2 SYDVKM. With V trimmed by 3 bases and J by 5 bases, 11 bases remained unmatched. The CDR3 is CASSFRIPGLAGETGELFF. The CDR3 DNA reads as TGTGCCAGCAGTTTCAGGATCCCGGGACTAGCGGGAGAGACCGGGGAGCTGTTTTTT.

The CDR3 sequence is CASSRTGGEGNTIYF. The DNA of the CDR3 is TGCGCCAGCAGCCGGACAGGGGGCGAAGGAAACACCATATATTTT. The chain couples TRBV5-1 to TRBJ1-3; 11 positions match TRBD1. Per germline, CDR1 SGHRS and CDR2 YFSETQ. J gave up 4 bases and V 4 bases, and 4 bases lay outside the gene matches. The CDR3 has 15 amino acids. Filled out from reference TRBV5-1 and TRBJ1-3, the complete variable domain reads KAGVTQTPRYLIKTRGQQVTLSCSPISGHRSVSWYQQTPGQGLQFLFEYFSETQRNKGNFPGRFSGRQFSNSRSEMNVSTLELGDSALYLCASSRTGGEGNTIYFGEGSWLTVV.

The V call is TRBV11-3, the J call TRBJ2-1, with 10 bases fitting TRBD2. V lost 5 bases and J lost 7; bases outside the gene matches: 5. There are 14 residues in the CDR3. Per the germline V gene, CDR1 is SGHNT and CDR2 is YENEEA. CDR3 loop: CASSARTSGNEQFF. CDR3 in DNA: TGTGCCAGCAGCGCAAGGACTAGCGGAAATGAGCAGTTCTTC.

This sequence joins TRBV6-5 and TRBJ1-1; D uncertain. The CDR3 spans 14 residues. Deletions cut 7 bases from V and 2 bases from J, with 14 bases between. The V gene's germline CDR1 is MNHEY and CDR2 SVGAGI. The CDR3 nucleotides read TGTGCCAGCACCCCCTTGTCGGTTAACACTGAAGCTTTCTTT. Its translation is CASTPLSVNTEAFF.

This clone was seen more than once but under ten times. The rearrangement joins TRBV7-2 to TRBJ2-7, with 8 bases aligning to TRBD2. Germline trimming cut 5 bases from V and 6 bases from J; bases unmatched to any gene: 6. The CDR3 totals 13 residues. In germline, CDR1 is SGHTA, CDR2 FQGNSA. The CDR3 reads CASSLPGLGEQYF. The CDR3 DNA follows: TGTGCCAGCAGCCTACCGGGACTAGGCGAGCAGTACTTC.